A single sample is the source of the 11 T cell receptor beta chains below, sequenced in a study of blood T cell repertoires in COVID-19. Assay used: immunoSEQ multiplex PCR; TCRdb lists only in-frame clones, some missing. This sample has 470,000 or so clones, with 80% to 90% found just once. The sequenced sample consisted of peripheral blood. The receptor source for this set is a human donor in a cohort sampled during active COVID-19.

The chain joins TRBV19 to TRBJ2-3; 10 nucleotides align to TRBD2. Trimming cost V 5 bases and J 0 bases; bases outside gene matches: 5. The CDR3 is made up of 16 amino acids. CDR1 is LNHDA and CDR2 is SQIVND in the germline V gene (reference sequence). CDR3 bases: TGTGCCAGTAGTTCACGGACTAGCGGTAGCACAGATACGCAGTATTTT. It encodes CASSSRTSGSTDTQYF.

The chain uses TRBV7-3 and TRBJ2-2, with TRBD2 as a possible D gene (5 bases). The V and J ends lost 6 bases and 0 bases respectively, with 11 bases between them. The CDR3 has 15 residues. Per the germline V gene, CDR1 is SGHTA and CDR2 is FQGTGA. This CDR3 reads CASSPGSANTGELFF. CDR3 bases: TGTGCCAGCAGTCCGGGAAGTGCGAACACCGGGGAGCTGTTTTTT.

The rearrangement joins TRBV4-2 to TRBJ2-3; D remains ambiguous. Germline CDR1 LGHNA, CDR2 YNFKEQ. The length of the CDR3 is 16 residues. Trimming left V 2 bases short and J 1 base short, with 13 bases between. CDR3 protein: CASSQPIRGGTDTQYF. In DNA, the CDR3 is TGTGCCAGCAGCCAACCTATAAGAGGTGGCACAGATACGCAGTATTTT.

The chain carries TRBV14 and TRBJ2-7, with 7 nucleotides matching TRBD1. The V gene end was trimmed by 0 bases and the J gene end by 5 bases; junction bases not matched to a gene: 7. Looked up from germline, CDR1 is SGHDN and CDR2 is FVKESK. CDR3 length: 15 residues. The CDR3 region is CASSQDVGQHHEQYF. CDR3 DNA: TGTGCCAGCAGCCAAGACGTGGGACAGCATCACGAGCAGTACTTC.

The J gene is TRBJ1-1, the V gene TRBV10-2; tentatively, D is TRBD1 (6 bases). The CDR3 has 15 amino acids. Trimming removed 6 bases from V and 0 bases from J, with 14 bases in between. Germline-derived CDR1 and CDR2 are WSHSY and SAAADI. CDR3 bases: TGCGCCAGCAGCCGGACAGCAGGGATGAACACTGAAGCTTTCTTT. Protein product: CASSRTAGMNTEAFF.

V usage is TRBV15 and J usage is TRBJ2-7, with D tentatively TRBD1 (6 bases). There are 13 residues in the CDR3. CDR1 and CDR2 from the germline V gene are LNHNV and YYDKDF (reference sequence). V shed 7 bases and J shed 7 bases, with 17 bases lying between them. The CDR3 sequence is CATKLRDKREQYF. CDR3 coding DNA: TGTGCCACCAAACTCCGGGACAAGAGGGAGCAGTACTTC. Full variable domain (rest looked up from reference TRBV15 and TRBJ2-7): DAMVIQNPRYQVTQFGKPVTLSCSQTLNHNVMYWYQQKSSQAPKLLFHYYDKDFNNEADTPDNFQSRRPNTSFCFLDIRSPGLGDTAMYLCATKLRDKREQYFGPGTRLTVT.

This clone has only one observation. The chain uses TRBV28 and TRBJ1-4; 8 bases align to TRBD1. The germline CDR1 and CDR2 sequences are MDHEN and SYDVKM. The CDR3 runs to 13 residues. The ends lost 11 bases at V and 7 bases at J; junction bases unmatched: 9. In DNA, the CDR3 is TGTGCCGTTACATCAGGGGGCAGTGAAAAACTGTTTTTT. Protein sequence: CAVTSGGSEKLFF.

This clone has just a few counts. This rearrangement joins TRBV18 to TRBJ1-5; D remains ambiguous. Germline V gene sequence: CDR1 KGHSH, CDR2 LQKENI. The CDR3 loop spans 12 amino acids. Trimming removed 6 bases at V and 4 bases at J, with 7 bases between. CDR3 amino acids: CASSTENQPQHF. The CDR3, as DNA: TGTGCCAGCTCTACAGAGAATCAGCCCCAGCATTTT.

This clone was counted between two and nine times. J is TRBJ1-3 and V is TRBV7-8, with D unclear. The CDR3 has 16 residues. V dropped 1 base and J dropped 2 bases, with 12 bases sitting between them. The germline V gene encodes CDR1 SGHVS and CDR2 FQNEAQ. The CDR3 coding sequence is TGTGCCAGCAGCTTAGACTCCCCAAAAGCTGGAAACACCATATATTTT. This encodes CASSLDSPKAGNTIYF. The full variable domain, completed using reference TRBV7-8 and TRBJ1-3, is GAGVSQSPRYKVAKRGQDVALRCDPISGHVSLFWYQQALGQGPEFLTYFQNEAQLDKSGLPSDRFFAERPEGSVSTLKIQRTQQEDSAVYLCASSLDSPKAGNTIYFGEGSWLTVV.

The chain uses TRBV28 and TRBJ2-1, with a possible D match to TRBD2 (6 bases). Trimming shortened V by 6 bases and J by 7 bases, and 16 bases separated the two germline ends. The CDR3 has 14 amino acids. Germline V gene sequence: CDR1 MDHEN, CDR2 SYDVKM. CDR3 sequence: CASRTGTSRNEQFF. The CDR3 nucleotides read TGTGCCAGCAGAACCGGGACTTCGCGTAATGAGCAGTTCTTC.

This chain connects TRBV9 to TRBJ1-2; 7 bases match TRBD1. V shed 0 bases, J shed 2 bases, and the junction held 4 bases outside the gene matches. Germline-derived CDR1 and CDR2 are SGDLS and YYNGEE. There are 15 residues in the CDR3. The CDR3 nucleotides read TGTGCCAGCAGCGTAGATGGGACAGCGAACTATGGCTACACCTTC. Amino acids: CASSVDGTANYGYTF.